This entry concerns a single T cell receptor (beta chain). Its matching antigen is unknown. This entry comes from a study of cytomegalovirus exposure and HLA in healthy donors. At the level of the study: The study placed about 86% of its approximately 380 genotyped donors in the Caucasian-associated ancestry cluster.

Germline V gene sequence: CDR1 LGHNT, CDR2 FRNRAP. V dropped 6 bases and J dropped 5; count of bases not matched to a gene: 7. The CDR3 is made up of 16 amino acids. Overall study results and limits: In a later analysis, HLA-associated beta chains showed higher expansion and lower generation probabilities than comparable chains. Immune exposure information comprised only CMV serostatus. As a later analysis showed, several of the most significant clusters appeared to be linked to common viral pathogens.

The PCR used 60 Vbeta and 13 Jbeta primers. Measured with immunoSEQ multiplex PCR; TCRdb has only the in-frame clones, and not every one. The sample carries around 110,000 clones, over 60% recorded once. Sequencing was performed on PBMCs. This receptor was taken from a man younger than 40 in good health and CMV-seropositive. The chain uses TRBV12-5 and TRBJ2-3; 14 nucleotides align to TRBD2. This CDR3 is CASGKGLAGDIDTQYF. The CDR3 coding sequence is TGTGCTAGTGGCAAGGGACTAGCGGGGGACATAGATACGCAGTATTTT.